These 29 T cell receptor beta chains came from one sample sequenced in a study of blood T cell repertoires in COVID-19. Produced via immunoSEQ multiplex PCR; TCRdb's table is partial and in-frame only. Of about 130,000 clones detected, roughly four fifths appear once; the ten largest clones hold 7% to 10%. The sequenced material came from PBMCs or T cells enriched from blood (not recorded which). The receptors shown here come from a man aged 50 to 60 who had recovered from COVID-19.

Only a few counts were recorded for this clone. CDR3: CASSPKQGYSGGYTF. The CDR3 DNA is TGTGCCAGCTCACCAAAGCAGGGGTACTCCGGCGGCTACACCTTC. V is TRBV18 and J is TRBJ1-2, with a weak D call TRBD1 (6 bases). Trimming stripped 2 bases from V and 8 bases from J, with 18 bases between. Germline CDR1 reads KGHSH; CDR2 reads LQKENI. The CDR3 runs to 15 residues. The variable domain in full, with the rest retrieved from reference TRBV18 and TRBJ1-2, is NAGVMQNPRHLVRRRGQEARLRCSPMKGHSHVYWYRQLPEEGLKFMVYLQKENIIDESGMPKERFSAEFPKEGPSILRIQQVVRGDSAAYFCASSPKQGYSGGYTFGSGTRLTVV.

This chain connects TRBV6-5 to TRBJ1-5, with TRBD1 as a possible D gene (5 bases). The germline CDR1 and CDR2 sequences are MNHEY and SVGAGI. The germline V and J ends were trimmed by 5 bases and 3 bases, with 11 bases remaining between them. The CDR3 spans 14 residues. This CDR3 reads CASSPTAPNQPQHF. The CDR3 DNA is TGTGCCAGCAGTCCGACAGCACCCAATCAGCCCCAGCATTTT.

The sample holds a few counts of this clone. The chain recombines TRBV7-2 with TRBJ1-2; 7 bases are a match to TRBD1. V was pared by 0 bases and J by 8 bases, with 3 bases of the junction left unmatched. There are 13 residues in the CDR3. CDR1 is SGHTA, CDR2 FQGNSA, per germline. CDR3 DNA: TGTGCCAGCAGCTTAGCTGGACAGGCCGGCTACACCTTC. This encodes CASSLAGQAGYTF.

V is TRBV4-1 and J is TRBJ2-4; the D gene is possibly TRBD1 (6 bases). The germline V gene encodes CDR1 MGHRA and CDR2 YSYEKL. CDR3 length: 16 residues. V was clipped by 0 bases and J by 2 bases, with 11 bases between them. CDR3 nucleotides: TGCGCCAGCAGCCAAGATTGGCAGGGGACCAAAAACATTCAGTACTTC. It yields the protein CASSQDWQGTKNIQYF.

The sample holds a few counts of this clone. This chain uses TRBV6-5 with TRBJ1-2, with 9 bases identical to TRBD1. This CDR3 spans 14 amino acids. After removal of 5 bases from V and 3 bases from J, the junction contained 4 bases not matched to a gene. The germline V gene encodes CDR1 MNHEY and CDR2 SVGAGI. CDR3 loop: CASSHRTGDYGYTF. The CDR3 coding sequence is TGTGCCAGCAGTCACCGGACAGGGGACTATGGCTACACCTTC.

The V and J genes are TRBV7-2 and TRBJ1-2; 11 bases line up with TRBD1. CDR3 length equals 13 residues. Germline trimming cut 1 base from V and 8 bases from J; bases unmatched to any gene: 0. CDR1 SGHTA and CDR2 FQGNSA come from the germline V gene. The CDR3, as DNA: TGTGCCAGCAGCTTAGGGACAGGGGGCGGCTACACCTTC. Its protein product is CASSLGTGGGYTF.

The chain combines TRBV2 with TRBJ1-2; possible D gene TRBD1, 6 bases. V shed 3 bases and J shed 4 bases, with 15 bases lying between them. Germline V gene lookup returns CDR1 SNHLY and CDR2 FYNNEI. CDR3 length: 15 residues. The CDR3 DNA sequence: TGTGCCAGCAGTGAGGGGGAGGGGGTGACCTATGGCTACACCTTC. Its protein is CASSEGEGVTYGYTF.

This clone was seen a few times. J is TRBJ1-1 and V is TRBV19, with D maybe TRBD1 (5 bases). Trimming stripped 7 bases from V and 4 bases from J, with 16 bases between. Germline V gives CDR1 LNHDA, CDR2 SQIVND (reference sequence). The CDR3 consists of 14 residues. As DNA, the CDR3 is TGTGCCAGTACAGGGCAGAAGGGTAGCACTGAAGCTTTCTTT. This gives the protein CASTGQKGSTEAFF. Looking up the rest from reference TRBV19 and TRBJ1-1 gives the full variable domain: DGGITQSPKYLFRKEGQNVTLSCEQNLNHDAMYWYRQDPGQGLRLIYYSQIVNDFQKGDIAEGYSVSREKKESFPLTVTSAQKNPTAFYLCASTGQKGSTEAFFGQGTRLTVV.

The chain uses TRBV7-9 and TRBJ2-3; the match to TRBD2 covers 7 bases. The CDR3 covers 18 residues. J was trimmed by 2 bases and V by 1 base; bases with no gene match: 12. Germline V CDR1 and CDR2: SEHNR, FQNEAQ (reference sequence). CDR3 loop: CASSLGVGAGRHTDTQYF. In DNA, the CDR3 is TGTGCCAGCAGCTTAGGAGTAGGAGCGGGGCGCCACACAGATACGCAGTATTTT.

The V call is TRBV9, the J call TRBJ1-2, with D tentatively TRBD1 (5 bases). Germline CDR1 is SGDLS and CDR2 is YYNGEE. The CDR3 is made up of 15 amino acids. The V and J ends lost 0 bases and 8 bases respectively, with 17 bases between them. Written as DNA, the CDR3 is TGTGCCAGCAGCGTAGGGCAGGGCCGGATGTGGGGCTACACCTTC. Translation gives CASSVGQGRMWGYTF.

This clone was detected once. V gene TRBV5-5 combines with J gene TRBJ2-7; D gene uncertain. Germline lookup yields CDR1 SGHKS and CDR2 YYEKEE (reference sequence). V gave up 1 base and J gave up 0 bases, with 8 bases separating them. CDR3 length: 14 amino acids. The CDR3 DNA follows: TGTGCCAGCAGCTTGTCACGGAGCTCCTACGAGCAGTACTTC. Translation gives CASSLSRSSYEQYF.

V usage is TRBV4-1 and J usage is TRBJ1-1; tentative D call: TRBD1 (6 bases). Per germline, CDR1 MGHRA and CDR2 YSYEKL. Trimming left V 2 bases short and J 5 bases short, with 12 bases between. This CDR3 comprises 14 residues. The chain's CDR3 is CASSQQGFYTEAFF. In DNA, the CDR3 is TGCGCCAGCAGCCAACAGGGGTTTTATACTGAAGCTTTCTTT.

The genes are TRBV4-3 and TRBJ1-1; D is perhaps TRBD1 (5 bases). Germline CDR1 and CDR2: LGHNA and YSLEER. V was cut by 0 bases and J by 7 bases, with 15 bases left in between. This CDR3 comprises 15 residues. CDR3 in amino acids: CASSQEEKGMGEAFF. CDR3 bases: TGCGCCAGCAGCCAAGAAGAGAAGGGGATGGGTGAAGCTTTCTTT.

J is TRBJ2-5 and V is TRBV6-5, with 12 nucleotides matching TRBD1. Germline values: CDR1 MNHEY, CDR2 SVGAGI. The CDR3 totals 15 residues. With V trimmed by 2 bases and J by 4 bases, 2 bases remained unmatched. The CDR3 is CASSYRDRGRETQYF. The CDR3 nucleotides are TGTGCCAGCAGTTACAGGGACAGGGGGCGAGAGACCCAGTACTTC.

The gene calls are TRBV6-2 or TRBV6-3 and TRBJ1-2; TRBD1 is a possible D gene (5 bases). V lost 2 bases, J lost 4 bases, and 11 bases lay in between. Germline values: CDR1 MNHEY, CDR2 SVGEGT. The CDR3 is made up of 14 amino acids. CDR3 in DNA: TGTGCCAGCAGTTACGGGAGGGGCGGCTATGGCTACACCTTC. It yields the protein CASSYGRGGYGYTF.

V usage is TRBV6-2 or TRBV6-3 and J usage is TRBJ1-5, with 7 bases lining up with TRBD1. Germline CDR1 and CDR2: MNHEY and SVGEGT. V was clipped by 2 bases and J by 0 bases; unmatched bases: 13. This CDR3 has 19 amino acids. The DNA for the CDR3 is TGTGCCAGCAGTTACAGGAGAAGGGACAGCCAATATAGCAATCAGCCCCAGCATTTT. It is translated as CASSYRRRDSQYSNQPQHF.

This chain joins TRBV5-6 and TRBJ2-7; D remains unclear. The CDR3 runs 15 residues. Germline V gives CDR1 SGHDT, CDR2 YYEEEE. V lost 1 base to trimming and J lost 11 bases, with 22 bases between them. CDR3 sequence reads: CASSLTGSYGVWEYF. In nucleotides, the CDR3 is TGTGCCAGCAGCTTGACGGGTTCTTACGGAGTGTGGGAGTACTTC.

The chain joins TRBV5-4 to TRBJ2-2, with 10 bases matching TRBD2. In germline, CDR1 is SGHNT, CDR2 YYREEE (reference sequence). V shed 2 bases and J 3 bases; nucleotides not matched to a gene: 1. The CDR3 extends over 15 amino acids. The CDR3 nucleotides read TGTGCCAGCAGCTTCACTAGCGGGGACACCGGGGAGCTGTTTTTT. It is translated as CASSFTSGDTGELFF. Drawing the rest from reference TRBV5-4 and TRBJ2-2, the complete variable domain is ETGVTQSPTHLIKTRGQQVTLRCSSQSGHNTVSWYQQALGQGPQFIFQYYREEENGRGNFPPRFSGLQFPNYSSELNVNALELDDSALYLCASSFTSGDTGELFFGEGSRLTVL.

Concerning this clone: At one boundary the junction diverges from the germline segment, which might be a read error. The J gene is TRBJ2-7, the V gene TRBV7-7; TRBD1 matches at 10 bases. Germline CDR1 and CDR2: SSHAT and FNYEAQ (reference sequence). CDR3 length equals 14 residues. CDR3 bases: TGTGCTAGCAGTCCCGGACAGGGGGTATCCGAGCAGTACTTC. Its translation is CASSPGQGVSEQYF.

This clone was found once. The chain joins TRBV5-1 to TRBJ1-1, with D uncertain. V was cut by 0 bases and J by 5 bases, with 11 bases left in between. There are 14 residues in the CDR3. The germline V gene has CDR1 SGHRS and CDR2 YFSETQ. CDR3: CASSLAGFGTEAFF. As DNA, the CDR3 is TGCGCCAGCAGCTTGGCCGGGTTCGGGACTGAAGCTTTCTTT. Supplemented by reference TRBV5-1 and TRBJ1-1, the full variable domain reads KAGVTQTPRYLIKTRGQQVTLSCSPISGHRSVSWYQQTPGQGLQFLFEYFSETQRNKGNFPGRFSGRQFSNSRSEMNVSTLELGDSALYLCASSLAGFGTEAFFGQGTRLTVV.

The CDR3 is CASSYSGGPRNSPLHF. In DNA form, the CDR3 reads TGTGCCAGCAGTTACTCGGGGGGTCCTCGTAATTCACCCCTCCACTTT. V is TRBV6-6 and J is TRBJ1-6, with D perhaps matching TRBD1 (5 bases). The ends were cut back, 0 bases at V and 6 bases at J, with 12 bases in the middle. The germline V gene encodes CDR1 MNHNY and CDR2 SVGAGI (reference sequence). CDR3 length: 16 residues.

This chain's CDR3 is CASSLWDRLNTEAFF. CDR3 coding DNA: TGTGCCAGCAGCTTATGGGACAGGCTAAACACTGAAGCTTTCTTT. The chain carries TRBV5-4 and TRBJ1-1; 8 positions match TRBD1. The CDR3 contains 15 residues. Germline CDR1 SGHNT, CDR2 YYREEE (reference sequence). V was clipped by 2 bases and J by 2 bases; unmatched bases: 5.

The chain combines TRBV9 with TRBJ1-5; a possible D gene is TRBD1 (6 bases). The CDR3 covers 14 residues. CDR1 SGDLS and CDR2 YYNGEE come from the germline V gene. V dropped 4 bases and J dropped 4 bases, with 12 bases sitting between them. The DNA for the CDR3 is TGTGCCAGCAGCCTCACAGGACAGAATCAGCCCCAGCATTTT. Protein sequence: CASSLTGQNQPQHF.

This chain links TRBV10-3 with TRBJ1-4, with TRBD1 identical over 8 bases. Germline V gene data show CDR1 as ENHRY and CDR2 as SYGVKD. This CDR3 has 15 residues. V was clipped by 3 bases and J by 8 bases; unmatched bases: 8. The CDR3, as DNA: TGTGCCATCAGTGACCCAGGACAGGGTGGGGAAAAACTGTTTTTT. Amino acids: CAISDPGQGGEKLFF.

The rearrangement links TRBV5-1 to TRBJ2-3; no clear D. Germline V gives CDR1 SGHRS, CDR2 YFSETQ. Trimming took off 2 bases at V and 0 bases at J, with 7 bases between the two ends. The CDR3 runs to 14 residues. In DNA, the CDR3 is TGCGCCAGCAGCTTTTGGGCGAGCACAGATACGCAGTATTTT. Protein: CASSFWASTDTQYF.

In this sample, this clone turned up a few times. The J gene is TRBJ1-1, the V gene TRBV10-2; D is unclear. The length of the CDR3 is 13 residues. Trimming removed 0 bases at V and 3 bases at J, with 5 bases between. In germline, CDR1 is WSHSY, CDR2 SAAADI. CDR3 amino acids: CASSESRDTEAFF. The CDR3 coding sequence is TGCGCCAGCAGTGAGTCCCGAGACACTGAAGCTTTCTTT.

The gene calls are TRBV27 and TRBJ1-1; maybe TRBD1 (5 bases). V shed 5 bases and J shed 3 bases, with 16 bases lying between them. The CDR3 consists of 15 residues. Germline V CDR1 and CDR2: MNHEY, SMNVEV (reference sequence). CDR3 bases: TGTGCCAGCAGTCCCCGTGGGGGGTGGGACACTGAAGCTTTCTTT. It translates to CASSPRGGWDTEAFF.

This clone occurred a few times. The chain links TRBV19 to TRBJ1-2; D is ambiguous. The CDR3 loop spans 13 amino acids. CDR1 LNHDA and CDR2 SQIVND come from the germline V gene (reference sequence). V gave up 3 bases and J gave up 1 base, with 6 bases separating them. DNA of the CDR3: TGTGCCAGTAGTATTACAGTTAACTATGGCTACACCTTC. Translated, it gives CASSITVNYGYTF.

V is TRBV19 and J is TRBJ2-2, with TRBD1 matching over 7 bases. This CDR3 is 16 amino acids long. Germline lookup yields CDR1 LNHDA and CDR2 SQIVND (reference sequence). Trimming removed 5 bases from V and 0 bases from J; junction bases left unmatched: 6. Written as DNA, the CDR3 is TGTGCCAGTAGTCCGTTACAGGGGACGAACACCGGGGAGCTGTTTTTT. It codes for CASSPLQGTNTGELFF.